What follows are 20 T cell receptor beta chains derived from one specimen sequenced in a study of blood T cell repertoires in COVID-19. Here immunoSEQ multiplex PCR was the method, and the copy in TCRdb shows in-frame clones only, minus some. Seen here are roughly 120,000 clones, around 90% observed once, and the top ten hold around 7.7%. Sequencing was carried out using peripheral blood. The source is a human donor in a cohort sampled during active COVID-19.

The V and J genes are TRBV5-5 and TRBJ2-3; 9 nucleotides line up with TRBD2. V lost 1 base, J lost 5 bases, and 5 bases stayed unmatched. From germline, CDR1 is SGHKS and CDR2 YYEKEE (reference sequence). CDR3 length: 15 amino acids. The CDR3 region has the DNA TGTGCCAGCAGCTTGAGCAGCGGGGGGAGAGATACGCAGTATTTT. Its translation: CASSLSSGGRDTQYF.

This chain joins TRBV28 and TRBJ1-5; possible D gene TRBD1, 5 bases. Germline values: CDR1 MDHEN, CDR2 SYDVKM. The V and J ends lost 8 bases and 5 bases respectively, with 10 bases between them. The CDR3 extends over 12 amino acids. CDR3 sequence reads: CASGSGDQPQHF. CDR3 DNA: TGTGCCAGCGGGTCGGGGGATCAGCCCCAGCATTTT.

This clone was found a few times. This chain uses TRBV5-6 with TRBJ2-7, with D tentatively TRBD2 (5 bases). V shed 2 bases and J shed 3 bases, with 6 bases lying between them. The CDR3 is 12 amino acids. Germline CDR1 reads SGHDT; CDR2 reads YYEEEE. CDR3: CASSFGGYEQYF. The CDR3 nucleotides read TGTGCCAGCAGCTTCGGAGGCTACGAGCAGTACTTC.

The V and J genes are TRBV20-1 and TRBJ1-5, with unresolved D. The CDR3 runs to 14 residues. The germline V gene has CDR1 DFQATT and CDR2 SNEGSKA (reference sequence). V lost 3 bases to trimming and J lost 6 bases, with 15 bases between them. The DNA for the CDR3 is TGCAGTGCTAGTTCGGCGGCGCCGGCTCAGCCCCAGCATTTT. It is translated as CSASSAAPAQPQHF.

This clone is a singleton in its sample. The chain is built from TRBV5-6 and TRBJ1-2, with TRBD1 matching 10 bases. The germline V gene encodes CDR1 SGHDT and CDR2 YYEEEE. J gave up 7 bases and V 0 bases, and 6 bases lay outside the gene matches. The CDR3 extends over 15 amino acids. The CDR3 protein is CASSLAWDRGSGYTF. CDR3 DNA: TGTGCCAGCAGCTTGGCCTGGGACAGGGGAAGTGGCTACACCTTC. The full variable domain, completed using reference TRBV5-6 and TRBJ1-2, is DAGVTQSPTHLIKTRGQQVTLRCSPKSGHDTVSWYQQALGQGPQFIFQYYEEEERQRGNFPDRFSGHQFPNYSSELNVNALLLGDSALYLCASSLAWDRGSGYTFGSGTRLTVV.

The rearrangement links TRBV7-9 to TRBJ1-6; 9 nucleotides agree with TRBD1. Germline values: CDR1 SEHNR, CDR2 FQNEAQ (reference sequence). This CDR3 is built from 14 residues. V gave up 5 bases and J gave up 10 bases; unmatched junction bases: 6. The CDR3 coding sequence is TGTGCCAGCAGCCTCGGGACAGGGACCTCACCCCTCCACTTT. Protein: CASSLGTGTSPLHF.

CDR3 amino acids: CASSQVKGGGTEAFF. The CDR3, as DNA: TGTGCCAGCAGCCAAGTTAAAGGGGGCGGCACTGAAGCTTTCTTT. V is TRBV3-1 (or the pseudogene TRBV3-2) and J is TRBJ1-1; 7 bases line up with TRBD1. CDR3 length: 15 residues. The V and J ends lost 1 base and 4 bases, in that order; junction bases with no gene match: 6. Germline CDR1 is LGHDT and CDR2 is YNNKEL (reference sequence).

The chain recombines TRBV11-3 with TRBJ1-2; 8 bases are a match to TRBD1. The CDR3 is 14 residues long. Germline CDR1 reads SGHNT; CDR2 reads YENEEA. The J segment lost 4 bases and the V segment lost 3 bases, leaving 4 bases of the junction unmatched. The DNA for the CDR3 is TGTGCCAGCAGCTTTGGGGACAGGAGCTATGGCTACACCTTC. Protein product: CASSFGDRSYGYTF.

V usage is TRBV27 and J usage is TRBJ1-1, with D perhaps matching TRBD1 (6 bases). V lost 4 bases to trimming and J lost 5 bases, with 17 bases between them. The germline V gene encodes CDR1 MNHEY and CDR2 SMNVEV (reference sequence). This CDR3 region has 15 residues. CDR3 nucleotides: TGTGCCAGCAGTTCCACGCGGGGGCGGGGTACTGAAGCTTTCTTT. Residues: CASSSTRGRGTEAFF.

The J gene is TRBJ2-3, the V gene TRBV3-1 (or the pseudogene TRBV3-2), with 14 positions matching TRBD2. V lost 1 base and J lost 10; bases outside the gene matches: 7. The CDR3 has 16 residues. CDR1 is LGHDT, CDR2 YNNKEL, per germline (reference sequence). CDR3 loop: CASSQGRLAGGQAQYF. The CDR3 DNA reads TGTGCCAGCAGCCAAGGAAGACTAGCGGGAGGGCAAGCGCAGTATTTT.

The chain recombines TRBV4-1 with TRBJ2-7, with D possibly being TRBD2 (6 bases). This CDR3 contains 15 residues. Germline CDR1 and CDR2: MGHRA and YSYEKL. V lost 1 base to trimming and J lost 2 bases, with 12 bases between them. CDR3 loop: CASSQGSGSAYEQYF. The CDR3 bases are TGCGCCAGCAGCCAAGGCTCCGGGAGTGCCTACGAGCAGTACTTC.

With respect to this clone: The same CDR3 can be traced to other DNA sequences in this sample. The V gene is TRBV3-1 (or the pseudogene TRBV3-2), the J gene TRBJ2-3, with D tentatively TRBD2 (5 bases). Looked up from germline, CDR1 is LGHDT and CDR2 is YNNKEL (reference sequence). The CDR3 is made up of 16 amino acids. Trimming took 0 bases from V and 2 from J, leaving 12 bases between them. The CDR3 DNA reads TGTGCCAGCAGCCAAGATTTGGCCGGGAACACAGATACGCAGTATTTT. Residues: CASSQDLAGNTDTQYF.

CDR3 region: CASSLRDRTQSSYNEQFF. The DNA for the CDR3 is TGTGCCAGCAGCTTGAGGGACAGGACACAGAGCTCCTACAATGAGCAGTTCTTC. The rearrangement joins TRBV7-8 to TRBJ2-1; 8 nucleotides line up with TRBD1. Germline V gene lookup returns CDR1 SGHVS and CDR2 FQNEAQ. The trim removed 3 bases at V and 0 bases at J, leaving 10 bases unmatched. The CDR3 spans 18 residues.

V and J are TRBV21-1 and TRBJ2-4; no check of the table's D call, TRBD2, against the DNA was made. TRBV21-1 is flagged as a pseudogene. The CDR3 consists of 17 residues. This CDR3 is CASSKVRLAVAKNIQYF. The DNA for the CDR3 is TGTGCCAGCAGCAAGGTTAGGCTAGCAGTAGCCAAAAACATTCAGTACTTC.

The J gene is TRBJ2-1, the V gene TRBV9, with 8 bases that match TRBD2. V gave up 5 bases and J gave up 7 bases; unmatched junction bases: 14. The CDR3 runs 16 residues. The germline V gene encodes CDR1 SGDLS and CDR2 YYNGEE. CDR3 sequence reads: CASRGGSAGVVNEQFF. In DNA, the CDR3 is TGTGCCAGCAGGGGAGGCTCAGCGGGAGTAGTTAATGAGCAGTTCTTC.

The genes are TRBV19 and TRBJ2-7; maybe TRBD2 (5 bases). Germline assignment: CDR1 LNHDA and CDR2 SQIVND (reference sequence). The ends were cut back, 0 bases at V and 7 bases at J, with 10 bases in the middle. The CDR3 length is 13 residues. CDR3 residues: CASSIDITGEQYF. For the CDR3, the DNA is TGTGCCAGTAGTATAGATATCACGGGGGAGCAGTACTTC.

For the CDR3, the DNA is TGTGCCACCAGTGTGGGCACAGGGGGCCTGGAGACCCAGTACTTC. Its protein product is CATSVGTGGLETQYF. This chain joins TRBV24-1 and TRBJ2-5, with 9 bases fitting TRBD1. The CDR3 sequence is 15 residues long. V dropped 5 bases and J dropped 5; count of bases not matched to a gene: 8. The germline V gene encodes CDR1 KGHDR and CDR2 SFDVKD.

The V and J genes are TRBV9 and TRBJ1-4; weak D call: TRBD1 (5 bases). The CDR3 sequence is 16 residues long. Per the germline V gene, CDR1 is SGDLS and CDR2 is YYNGEE. Trimming pared 3 bases from V and 8 bases from J, leaving 20 bases between. DNA for the CDR3: TGTGCCAGCAGCGAGGGTGTGGCAGGGCCCTGGGAAAAACTGTTTTTT. Translating it yields CASSEGVAGPWEKLFF.

CDR3 DNA sequence: TGTGCCAGTAGTCGGGGACAGTATAGCAATCAGCCCCAGCATTTT. Its translation: CASSRGQYSNQPQHF. The chain links TRBV19 to TRBJ1-5; 7 nucleotides line up with TRBD1. Germline V gene data show CDR1 as LNHDA and CDR2 as SQIVND (reference sequence). J gave up 0 bases and V 5 bases, and 4 bases lay outside the gene matches. The CDR3 runs 15 residues.

Here the CDR3 reads CASSYGGRTDTQYF. CDR3 DNA: TGTGCCAGCAGCTACGGGGGGCGGACAGATACGCAGTATTTT. The V and J genes are TRBV13 and TRBJ2-3; tentative D call: TRBD2 (7 bases). From germline, CDR1 is PRHDT and CDR2 FYEKMQ (reference sequence). This CDR3 is built from 14 residues. V was pared by 4 bases and J by 3 bases, with 11 bases between.